The clone carrying this T cell receptor beta chain came up a few times. This sample is drawn from a study of blood T cells in healthy people across ages. The use of a sample-barcoded 5' primer and a J-beta primer mix characterized a second PCR of roughly 6 to 11 cycles. TCRdb re-derived calls from the 5' RACE reads in MiXCR, one entry per CDR3 protein. The table lists over 950,000 distinct CDR3 sequences, around two fifths of them singletons. Trimming removed 6 bases from V and 1 base from J, with 16 bases in between. The CDR3 totals 16 residues. The chain links TRBV12-3 or TRBV12-4 to TRBJ2-1; D may be TRBD2 (6 bases). The sequencing sample was made of blood. The origin of this receptor is a man aged 18 to 30 in good health. The CDR3 nucleotides read TGTGCCAGCAGCTATTTGGGGGGTAGGTCCTACAATGAGCAGTTCTTC. It encodes CASSYLGGRSYNEQFF.